The 26 T cell receptor beta chains reported below all come from one sample, sequenced in a study of blood T cells in healthy people across ages. A second about 7 to 11 cycle PCR used barcoded and J-beta primers. From the 5' RACE reads, TCRdb called clonotypes with MiXCR, one entry per CDR3 protein. The table lists approximately 900,000 distinct CDR3 sequences, approximately 49% of them singletons. Sequenced: blood. All receptors derive from a young man in good health.

The chain has TRBV24-1 and TRBJ1-1, with D possibly matching TRBD1 (5 bases). CDR3 size: 14 residues. Germline V gene lookup returns CDR1 KGHDR and CDR2 SFDVKD. Trimming pared 4 bases from V and 5 bases from J, leaving 13 bases between. CDR3 nucleotides: TGTGCCACCAGTGACCCCGGGACCGGAACTGAAGCTTTCTTT. Amino acids: CATSDPGTGTEAFF.

This clonotype was recorded a few times. The V gene is TRBV4-2, the J gene TRBJ2-7; TRBD1 is a possible D gene (5 bases). V shed 1 base and J shed 0 bases, with 10 bases lying between them. Germline V gene lookup returns CDR1 LGHNA and CDR2 YNFKEQ. CDR3 length: 15 amino acids. CDR3 nucleotides: TGTGCCAGCAGCCAAGTCCAGGGAAGCTCCTACGAGCAGTACTTC. Its protein is CASSQVQGSSYEQYF.

This clonotype was detected ten times or more. The chain has TRBV28 and TRBJ2-7; D gene ambiguous. Per the germline V gene, CDR1 is MDHEN and CDR2 is SYDVKM. The CDR3 extends over 16 amino acids. V gave up 6 bases and J gave up 6 bases, with 24 bases separating them. CDR3 nucleotides: TGTGCCAGCAGCATGCATCACCCGGTAGGTGTTGGCGAGCAGTACTTC. This translates into CASSMHHPVGVGEQYF.

This clonotype was counted only a few times. This rearrangement joins TRBV5-1 to TRBJ2-3; no reliable D call. Germline V gene sequence: CDR1 SGHRS, CDR2 YFSETQ. The V end was cut by 0 bases, the J end by 4 bases, with 12 bases between. The CDR3 is 15 residues long. As DNA, the CDR3 is TGCGCCAGCAGCTTGGCGGCAGAAGGCGCAGATACGCAGTATTTT. It translates to CASSLAAEGADTQYF.

In its sample, this clonotype was seen a few times. The chain uses TRBV5-1 and TRBJ1-2; maybe TRBD1 (5 bases). The germline V gene encodes CDR1 SGHRS and CDR2 YFSETQ. This CDR3 has 16 residues. V shed 1 base and J shed 4 bases, with 17 bases lying between them. CDR3 in DNA: TGCGCCAGCAGCTTGTCCGGGGCAGGGCAGAGCTATGGCTACACCTTC. Translating it yields CASSLSGAGQSYGYTF.

Only a few counts were recorded for this clonotype. This chain uses TRBV5-1 with TRBJ2-2; 10 bases are shared with TRBD1. The V segment lost 4 bases and the J segment 7 bases; nucleotides outside the gene matches: 7. CDR1 is SGHRS and CDR2 is YFSETQ in the germline V gene. CDR3 size: 15 residues. Here the CDR3 DNA reads TGCGCCAGCAGCCCGAGACAGGGGGCGGGCGGGGAGCTGTTTTTT. Translated, it gives CASSPRQGAGGELFF.

This chain links TRBV12-3 or TRBV12-4 with TRBJ1-1; TRBD1 might be the D (6 bases). The CDR3 has 14 amino acids. The V end was cut by 7 bases, the J end by 0 bases, with 12 bases between. The CDR3 region has the DNA TGTGCCAGCATCAGGGCAGGGGTGAACACTGAAGCTTTCTTT. It is translated as CASIRAGVNTEAFF.

The chain uses TRBV4-2 and TRBJ2-5; tentative D call: TRBD1 (6 bases). The end of the DNA aligns better with TRBJ2-7, so the J call may be wrong. The CDR3 spans 17 residues. Germline CDR1 reads LGHNA; CDR2 reads YNFKEQ. This CDR3 reads CASSQDGQEMDSCEQYF. The CDR3 nucleotides read TGTGCCAGCAGCCAAGATGGTCAGGAAATGGACAGCTGCGAGCAGTACTTC.

This clonotype is a singleton in its sample. The CDR3 nucleotides read TGTGCCAGCAGTTACGAGCCAGGGGCGGACGAGCAGTACTTC. This translates into CASSYEPGADEQYF. The chain uses TRBV6-5 and TRBJ2-5; D might be TRBD1 (6 bases). The DNA end lines up better with TRBJ2-7; the J call may be wrong. Per the germline V gene, CDR1 is MNHEY and CDR2 is SVGAGI. This CDR3 has 14 residues.

The CDR3 is CASSSRVGQYQETQYF. CDR3 in DNA: TGTGCCAGCAGCTCTAGGGTGGGGCAGTACCAAGAGACCCAGTACTTC. This chain links TRBV11-1 with TRBJ2-5, with D possibly matching TRBD1 (5 bases). The CDR3 runs to 16 residues. Germline assignment: CDR1 SGHAT and CDR2 FQDESV (reference sequence). Trimming removed 4 bases at V and 0 bases at J, with 15 bases between.

This clonotype showed up just a few times. The J gene is TRBJ2-1, the V gene TRBV29-1; TRBD2 is a possible D gene (6 bases). CDR1 is SQVTM, CDR2 ANQGSEA, per germline. V lost 0 bases, J lost 4 bases, and 19 bases lay in between. This CDR3 comprises 17 residues. CDR3 bases: TGCAGCGTTGAAGATCTTCGGCAGGAGGGTAGTTACAATGAGCAGTTCTTC. Protein: CSVEDLRQEGSYNEQFF.

This clonotype was counted between two and nine times. The rearrangement joins TRBV7-9 to TRBJ2-7; maybe TRBD1 (6 bases). The V gene lost 5 bases and the J gene lost 0 bases, with 11 bases spanning the gap. The germline V gene encodes CDR1 SEHNR and CDR2 FQNEAQ (reference sequence). The CDR3 spans 14 residues. CDR3 loop: CASSPSGHSYEQYF. DNA of the CDR3: TGTGCCAGCAGCCCATCGGGACACTCCTACGAGCAGTACTTC.

This clonotype came up a few times. The chain joins TRBV7-2 to TRBJ1-3, with TRBD1 as a possible D gene (6 bases). This CDR3 has 14 residues. V was pared by 5 bases and J by 2 bases, with 10 bases between. CDR1 is SGHTA, CDR2 FQGNSA, per germline. CDR3 nucleotides: TGTGCCAGCAGCCTCCGGACAGCTGGAAACACCATATATTTT. Its protein product is CASSLRTAGNTIYF. Looking up the rest from reference TRBV7-2 and TRBJ1-3 gives the full variable domain: GAGVSQSPSNKVTEKGKDVELRCDPISGHTALYWYRQSLGQGLEFLIYFQGNSAPDKSGLPSDRFSAERTGGSVSTLTIQRTQQEDSAVYLCASSLRTAGNTIYFGEGSWLTVV.

This rearrangement joins TRBV3-1 to TRBJ1-2, with D possibly TRBD1 on 6 matching bases. This CDR3 region has 11 residues. The V end lost 4 bases, the J end lost 13 bases, and 13 bases lay between the germline ends. Germline CDR1 LGHDT, CDR2 YNNKEL (reference sequence). The chain's CDR3 is CASSLQGSVTF. CDR3 DNA: TGTGCCAGCAGCCTACAGGGAAGTGTCACCTTC. The variable domain in full, completed from reference TRBV3-1 and TRBJ1-2, reads DTAVSQTPKYLVTQMGNDKSIKCEQNLGHDTMYWYKQDSKKFLKIMFSYNNKELIINETVPNRFSPKSPDKAHLNLHINSLELGDSAVYFCASSLQGSVTFGSGTRLTVV.

This CDR3 is CASSLQGSAYYEQYF. DNA for the CDR3: TGTGCCAGCAGTTTGCAAGGTTCAGCCTACTACGAGCAGTACTTC. The chain uses TRBV28 and TRBJ2-5; D remains ambiguous. TRBJ2-7 matches the DNA end more closely, so the J call is doubtful. CDR3 length: 15 residues. Germline V gene sequence: CDR1 MDHEN, CDR2 SYDVKM.

V is TRBV27 and J is TRBJ2-3, with a weak D call TRBD1 (6 bases). CDR1 is MNHEY and CDR2 is SMNVEV in the germline V gene (reference sequence). The V and J ends lost 3 bases and 4 bases respectively, with 14 bases between them. The CDR3 runs to 15 residues. The CDR3 spells CASSFWGPPADTQYF. The CDR3 bases are TGTGCCAGCAGTTTTTGGGGGCCCCCCGCAGATACGCAGTATTTT.

The chain has TRBV6-2 or TRBV6-3 and TRBJ2-2, with a possible D match to TRBD2 (5 bases). Trimming pared 6 bases from V and 5 bases from J, leaving 10 bases between. The CDR3 extends over 13 amino acids. CDR1 is MNHEY, CDR2 SVGEGT, per germline. The CDR3 loop is CASSRGWTGELFF. CDR3 sequence (DNA): TGTGCCAGCAGCCGAGGGTGGACCGGGGAGCTGTTTTTT.

The chain employs TRBV4-2 and TRBJ2-7; D remains ambiguous. The ends were cut back, 3 bases at V and 1 base at J, with 13 bases in the middle. Germline CDR1 LGHNA, CDR2 YNFKEQ. The CDR3 loop spans 15 amino acids. CDR3 sequence (DNA): TGTGCCAGCAGCCATTCGTACCAGGAGTCCTACGAGCAGTACTTC. Translating gives CASSHSYQESYEQYF.

The chain employs TRBV12-3 or TRBV12-4 and TRBJ2-1, with TRBD2 matching 8 bases. The V segment lost 3 bases and the J segment 7 bases; nucleotides outside the gene matches: 14. This CDR3 is 17 amino acids long. CDR3 residues: CASSFPLGPAGDNEQFF. In nucleotides, the CDR3 is TGTGCCAGCAGTTTCCCCCTCGGGCCAGCGGGGGATAATGAGCAGTTCTTC.

The chain combines TRBV6-5 with TRBJ2-7, with TRBD1 matching 12 bases. The junction had 6 bases not matched to a gene; V was cut back by 1 base and J by 5 bases. This CDR3 spans 16 amino acids. The germline V gene encodes CDR1 MNHEY and CDR2 SVGAGI. The CDR3 reads CASSYFGTGGEHEQYF. The CDR3 DNA sequence: TGTGCCAGCAGTTACTTCGGGACAGGGGGCGAACACGAGCAGTACTTC.

This clonotype was found a few times. CDR3 DNA: TGTGCCAGCAGCACCCCGCTAGATGGTGAGCAGTTCTTC. Protein product: CASSTPLDGEQFF. The chain recombines TRBV7-2 with TRBJ2-1; D gene uncertain. V lost 5 bases and J 9 bases, leaving 14 bases between the germline ends. The CDR3 contains 13 residues. CDR1 is SGHTA, CDR2 FQGNSA, per germline.

The gene calls are TRBV7-2 and TRBJ2-3; D tentatively fits TRBD1 or TRBD2 (6 bases each). Germline CDR1 is SGHTA and CDR2 is FQGNSA. The CDR3 consists of 15 residues. V was pared by 4 bases and J by 2 bases, with 13 bases between. Here the CDR3 reads CASSSPGAPTDTQYF. CDR3 sequence (DNA): TGTGCCAGCAGCTCTCCGGGGGCACCCACAGATACGCAGTATTTT. Full variable domain (remainder filled in from reference TRBV7-2 and TRBJ2-3): GAGVSQSPSNKVTEKGKDVELRCDPISGHTALYWYRQSLGQGLEFLIYFQGNSAPDKSGLPSDRFSAERTGGSVSTLTIQRTQQEDSAVYLCASSSPGAPTDTQYFGPGTRLTVL.

J is TRBJ1-2 and V is TRBV29-1; D is possibly TRBD1 (6 bases). V was trimmed by 6 bases and J by 4 bases, leaving 15 bases between them. This CDR3 comprises 13 residues. The germline V gene has CDR1 SQVTM and CDR2 ANQGSEA. CDR3 residues: CSVRTDSIYGYTF. The CDR3 coding sequence is TGCAGCGTCCGGACAGATAGCATCTATGGCTACACCTTC.

The V call is TRBV29-1, the J call TRBJ1-2; no definite D call. This CDR3 spans 14 amino acids. CDR1 is SQVTM and CDR2 is ANQGSEA in the germline V gene. The V gene lost 6 bases and the J gene lost 8 bases, with 22 bases spanning the gap. The CDR3, as DNA: TGCAGCGTCCGTACACCCGACGGGTCCGGAGGCTACACCTTC. Amino acids: CSVRTPDGSGGYTF.

CDR3 DNA: TGCGCCAGCAGCGACCGCAGAGGGAGCTCCTACAATGAGCAGTTCTTC. The encoded protein is CASSDRRGSSYNEQFF. The chain has TRBV4-1 and TRBJ2-1; tentative D call: TRBD2 (5 bases). This CDR3 region has 16 residues. The germline V and J ends were trimmed by 5 bases and 0 bases, with 14 bases remaining between them. CDR1 and CDR2 from the germline V gene are MGHRA and YSYEKL.

The chain has TRBV5-1 and TRBJ2-3; TRBD1 agrees at 7 bases. The CDR3 loop spans 19 amino acids. J lost 0 bases, V lost 3 bases, and 16 bases had no gene match. The germline V gene has CDR1 SGHRS and CDR2 YFSETQ. The DNA for the CDR3 is TGCGCCAGCAGCTGGACAGGCGGTACTACCCAGGTCAGCACAGATACGCAGTATTTT. This sequence encodes CASSWTGGTTQVSTDTQYF.